The 9 T cell receptor beta chains below were found in one sample sequenced in a study of T cells in Graves' hyperthyroidism and ophthalmopathy. Amplification of TCR beta CDR3 regions used RNA as the template. With the HTBI primer set, the TCR CDR3 went through a first round of RT-PCR. TCRdb used MiXCR to reprocess the multiplex PCR reads, holding one entry per CDR3 protein. The data show 450,000 to 700,000 distinct CDR3 sequences, 35% to 55% seen once. What was sequenced was peripheral blood or thyroid tissue (not recorded which). These receptors all stem from a young woman with Graves' hyperthyroidism.

To note about this clonotype: One junction end does not reproduce the germline sequence, and a read error may be involved. The J gene is TRBJ2-5, the V gene TRBV20-1; no clear D gene. The CDR3 loop spans 15 amino acids. From germline, CDR1 is DFQATT and CDR2 SNEGSKA (reference sequence). The CDR3 coding sequence is TGCAGTGCTTCGGTTCGTCGGCGGTACCAGGAGACCCAGTACTTC. Its translation is CSASVRRRYQETQYF.

This clonotype was recorded at least ten times. This chain connects TRBV20-1 to TRBJ2-5, with D tentatively TRBD1 (5 bases). V was pared by 3 bases and J by 2 bases, with 16 bases between. Looked up from germline, CDR1 is DFQATT and CDR2 is SNEGSKA (reference sequence). This CDR3 has 15 amino acids. The CDR3 loop is CSASDSAISQETQYF. The CDR3 DNA is TGCAGTGCTAGTGACAGCGCGATATCACAAGAGACCCAGTACTTC.

This clonotype has at least ten counts. This chain uses TRBV7-9 with TRBJ2-7, with D uncertain. CDR3 length: 12 residues. V lost 1 base, J lost 6 bases, and 7 bases lay in between. Germline V CDR1 and CDR2: SEHNR, FQNEAQ (reference sequence). This chain's CDR3 is CASSLDPREQYF. The CDR3 DNA reads as TGTGCCAGCAGCTTAGATCCTCGCGAGCAGTACTTC.

This clonotype was counted ten times or more. CDR3 amino acids: CASSVGLAGVQETQYF. CDR3 bases: TGCGCCAGCAGCGTCGGACTAGCGGGAGTACAAGAGACCCAGTACTTC. The chain uses TRBV5-1 and TRBJ2-5, with TRBD2 identical over 13 bases. Per the germline V gene, CDR1 is SGHRS and CDR2 is YFSETQ. CDR3 length: 16 residues. With 4 bases clipped from V and 2 bases from J, the junction kept 5 bases outside the gene matches.

This chain links TRBV29-1 with TRBJ1-1; D not certain. The length of the CDR3 is 18 residues. With 3 bases removed from V and 6 bases from J, the gap between germline ends came to 29 bases. CDR1 and CDR2 (germline): SQVTM, ANQGSEA. The CDR3 region has the DNA TGCAGCGTTGAGCTCCCATGGTCGGCCGGGGAGCTCAACGCTGAAGCTTTCTTT. Encoded protein: CSVELPWSAGELNAEAFF. The full variable domain, rest sourced from reference TRBV29-1 and TRBJ1-1, is SAVISQKPSRDICQRGTSLTIQCQVDSQVTMMFWYRQQPGQSLTLIATANQGSEATYESGFVIDKFPISRPNLTFSTLTVSNMSPEDSSIYLCSVELPWSAGELNAEAFFGQGTRLTVV.

The genes are TRBV12-3 or TRBV12-4 and TRBJ2-6; perhaps TRBD2 as D (5 bases). The V and J ends lost 6 bases and 1 base respectively, with 16 bases between them. The CDR3 loop spans 17 amino acids. This CDR3 is CASSPDTGVSGANVLTF. In DNA, the CDR3 is TGTGCCAGCAGCCCTGACACCGGGGTTTCTGGGGCCAACGTCCTGACTTTC.

As to this clonotype: It may be a read error: a sequence one base away is much more abundant. The chain couples TRBV7-3 to TRBJ1-2; D gene unclear. The V and J ends lost 5 bases and 3 bases respectively, with 10 bases between them. This CDR3 has 13 amino acids. Germline V gene sequence: CDR1 SGHTA, CDR2 FQGTGA. CDR3 DNA sequence: TGTGCCAGCAGCGTGGGCAGCTACTATGGCTACACCTTC. As protein: CASSVGSYYGYTF.

The chain carries TRBV12-3 or TRBV12-4 and TRBJ2-7, with TRBD2 as a possible D gene (5 bases). The CDR3 sequence is 11 residues long. V lost 5 bases, J lost 5 bases, and 7 bases lay in between. This CDR3 is CASSEEDEQYF. As DNA, the CDR3 is TGTGCCAGCAGTGAGGAGGACGAGCAGTACTTC.

As to this clonotype: One base away lies a much larger clone, so this may be a sequencing read error. V usage is TRBV5-1 and J usage is TRBJ2-5; 10 nucleotides align to TRBD2. The CDR3 sequence is 16 residues long. Germline CDR1 and CDR2: SGHRS and YFSETQ. Written as DNA, the CDR3 is TGTGCCAGCAGCAAAATAGCTAGCGGGAGAAGAGAGACCCAGTACTTC. Translated: CASSKIASGRRETQYF.